This passage covers 9 T cell receptor beta chains from one sample sequenced in a study of blood T cell repertoires in COVID-19. Using immunoSEQ multiplex PCR, the repertoire was profiled, and TCRdb retains in-frame clones only, with some absent. The profile shows under 250,000 clones, 82% of them singletons. The sequenced sample was peripheral blood. Receptors originate from a woman in her 70s with acute or convalescent COVID-19.

The gene calls are TRBV4-3 and TRBJ2-3, with D perhaps matching TRBD2 (6 bases). V was cut by 2 bases and J by 2 bases, with 14 bases left in between. There are 16 residues in the CDR3. CDR1 is LGHNA, CDR2 YSLEER, per germline. The CDR3 nucleotides are TGCGCCAGCAGCCAAAACTCTCGCGGGGACACAGATACGCAGTATTTT. Encoded protein: CASSQNSRGDTDTQYF.

The chain combines TRBV4-2 with TRBJ2-2; 9 bases align to TRBD1. The V segment lost 0 bases and the J segment 10 bases; nucleotides outside the gene matches: 9. The germline V gene encodes CDR1 LGHNA and CDR2 YNFKEQ. The CDR3 totals 16 residues. CDR3 nucleotide sequence: TGTGCCAGCAGCCAAGATGGGACAGGGTGGCTCCCGGAGCTGTTTTTT. Its translation: CASSQDGTGWLPELFF.

The table lists this clone with a count of one. V and J are TRBV29-1 and TRBJ2-4; 8 nucleotides match TRBD1. Germline assignment: CDR1 SQVTM and CDR2 ANQGSEA. This CDR3 has 19 amino acids. The ends lost 5 bases at V and 0 bases at J; junction bases unmatched: 18. CDR3 DNA sequence: TGCAGCGTTACGAATAAGACAGGGGCCGTCTTAATAGCCAAAAACATTCAGTACTTC. The encoded protein is CSVTNKTGAVLIAKNIQYF.

This clone was counted once. J is TRBJ1-5 and V is TRBV10-3, with 7 bases identical to TRBD1. The germline CDR1 and CDR2 sequences are ENHRY and SYGVKD. V lost 6 bases and J lost 3; bases outside the gene matches: 8. The CDR3 totals 15 residues. CDR3: CAIRDPDRANQPQHF. The CDR3 region has the DNA TGTGCCATCAGGGACCCTGACAGGGCCAATCAGCCCCAGCATTTT.

The V gene is TRBV19, the J gene TRBJ2-7, with D possibly matching TRBD1 (5 bases). Trimming pared 1 base from V and 2 bases from J, leaving 12 bases between. The germline V gene encodes CDR1 LNHDA and CDR2 SQIVND (reference sequence). The CDR3 is 15 amino acids. The CDR3 sequence is CASSIGAGATYEQYF. The CDR3 coding sequence is TGTGCCAGTAGTATAGGTGCTGGGGCAACCTACGAGCAGTACTTC.

Points on this clone: Within the sample, other DNA sequences also encode this same CDR3. This chain's CDR3 is CASSYGRGNYGYTF. The CDR3 region has the DNA TGTGCCAGCAGTTACGGAAGGGGAAACTATGGCTACACCTTC. V is TRBV6-5 and J is TRBJ1-2; TRBD1 might be the D (5 bases). Germline V gene sequence: CDR1 MNHEY, CDR2 SVGAGI. V dropped 2 bases and J dropped 2 bases, with 9 bases sitting between them. This CDR3 contains 14 residues.

The J gene is TRBJ1-3, the V gene TRBV7-2; D remains ambiguous. Germline V gene sequence: CDR1 SGHTA, CDR2 FQGNSA. This CDR3 spans 13 amino acids. The V end lost 4 bases, the J end lost 0 bases, and 4 bases lay between the germline ends. In nucleotides, the CDR3 is TGTGCCAGCAGCTCTAACTCTGGAAACACCATATATTTT. Translated, it gives CASSSNSGNTIYF.

V gene TRBV5-4 combines with J gene TRBJ1-1; TRBD1 might be the D (5 bases). The CDR3 is 16 amino acids. V shed 0 bases and J shed 1 base, with 13 bases lying between them. Germline V gene data show CDR1 as SGHNT and CDR2 as YYREEE (reference sequence). The CDR3 sequence is CASSLGSRGRNTEAFF. The CDR3 nucleotides read TGTGCCAGCAGCTTGGGATCGCGGGGCAGGAACACTGAAGCTTTCTTT.

This sequence joins TRBV30 and TRBJ2-5; 7 bases line up with TRBD2. Per germline, CDR1 GTSNPN and CDR2 SVGIG (reference sequence). The CDR3 runs 15 residues. The V and J ends lost 0 bases and 4 bases, in that order; junction bases with no gene match: 8. Here the CDR3 DNA reads TGTGCCTGGAGTGTAGGACTAGGAGGTCTAGAGACCCAGTACTTC. Translated: CAWSVGLGGLETQYF. Together with reference TRBV30 and TRBJ2-5, the CDR3 gives the full variable domain: SQTIHQWPATLVQPVGSPLSLECTVEGTSNPNLYWYRQAAGRGLQLLFYSVGIGQISSEVPQNLSASRPQDRQFILSSKKLLLSDSGFYLCAWSVGLGGLETQYFGPGTRLLVL.